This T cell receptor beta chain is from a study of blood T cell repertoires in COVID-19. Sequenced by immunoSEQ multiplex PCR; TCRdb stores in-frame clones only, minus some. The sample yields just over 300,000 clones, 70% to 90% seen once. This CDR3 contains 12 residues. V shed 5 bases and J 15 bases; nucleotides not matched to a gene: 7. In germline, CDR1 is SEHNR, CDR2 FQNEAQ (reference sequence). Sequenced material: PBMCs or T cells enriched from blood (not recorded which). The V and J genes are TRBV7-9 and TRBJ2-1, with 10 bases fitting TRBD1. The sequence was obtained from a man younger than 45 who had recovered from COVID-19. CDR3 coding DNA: TGTGCCAGCAGCGAGACAGGGGGCTATAGGTTCTTC. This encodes CASSETGGYRFF. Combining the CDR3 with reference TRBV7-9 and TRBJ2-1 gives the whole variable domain DTGVSQNPRHKITKRGQNVTFRCDPISEHNRLYWYRQTLGQGPEFLTYFQNEAQLEKSRLLSDRFSAERPKGSFSTLEIQRTEQGDSAMYLCASSETGGYRFFGPGTRLTVL.